The 32 T cell receptor beta chains reported below all come from one sample, sequenced in a study of blood T cells in healthy people across ages. A J-beta primer mix and a sample-barcoded 5' primer were used in a second PCR of roughly 7 to 12 cycles. Via MiXCR, TCRdb re-called the 5' RACE reads, giving one row per CDR3 protein. Of approximately 730,000 distinct CDR3 sequences in the sample, about 55% were seen once. Sequencing was carried out using blood. These receptor sequences come from a man older than 75 in good health.

This chain links TRBV6-2 or TRBV6-3 with TRBJ2-3; D is uncertain. The length of the CDR3 is 11 residues. Per germline, CDR1 MNHEY and CDR2 SVGEGT. The V gene lost 5 bases and the J gene lost 9 bases, with 9 bases spanning the gap. The CDR3 here is CASSTTETQYF. The CDR3 DNA reads TGTGCCAGCAGTACCACGGAAACGCAGTATTTT.

The rearrangement links TRBV29-1 to TRBJ2-7; the D is unclear. V lost 4 bases and J lost 5, with 12 bases in between. The CDR3 has 12 amino acids. Germline lookup yields CDR1 SQVTM and CDR2 ANQGSEA. In DNA, the CDR3 is TGCAGCGTTGCTCCCGGACCCCACGAGCAGTACTTC. It encodes CSVAPGPHEQYF.

Ten or more counts support this clonotype. The chain couples TRBV7-6 to TRBJ2-3; 8 bases are shared with TRBD2. The CDR3 consists of 17 residues. The trim removed 1 base at V and 6 bases at J, leaving 12 bases unmatched. Per germline, CDR1 SGHVS and CDR2 FNYEAQ. This CDR3 is CASSLGSDGRAADTQYF. The CDR3 coding sequence is TGTGCCAGCAGCTTAGGATCAGACGGGAGGGCCGCGGATACGCAGTATTTT.

The chain employs TRBV27 and TRBJ2-1; 10 positions agree with TRBD2. V shed 5 bases, J shed 4 bases, and the junction held 8 bases outside the gene matches. CDR3 length: 16 residues. CDR1 is MNHEY and CDR2 is SMNVEV in the germline V gene (reference sequence). CDR3 region: CASSRPGLASYNEQFF. The DNA of the CDR3 is TGTGCCAGCAGTCGACCGGGACTAGCGAGTTACAATGAGCAGTTCTTC.

The chain combines TRBV7-8 with TRBJ2-7; D not certain. This CDR3 spans 13 amino acids. Trimming shortened V by 5 bases and J by 3 bases, and 11 bases separated the two germline ends. The germline CDR1 and CDR2 sequences are SGHVS and FQNEAQ. For the CDR3, the DNA is TGTGCCAGCAGCCCCTCGTCCCTCTACGAGCAGTACTTC. Its translation is CASSPSSLYEQYF.

The chain joins TRBV11-2 to TRBJ2-1, with 11 bases lining up with TRBD1. There are 17 residues in the CDR3. V lost 5 bases to trimming and J lost 8 bases; unmatched junction nucleotides: 14. CDR1 SGHAT and CDR2 FQNNGV come from the germline V gene. The CDR3 sequence: CASSLRTGGARWDEQFF. DNA of the CDR3: TGTGCCAGCAGCCTCCGGACAGGGGGCGCGAGGTGGGATGAGCAGTTCTTC. Combining the CDR3 with reference TRBV11-2 and TRBJ2-1 gives the whole variable domain EAGVAQSPRYKIIEKRQSVAFWCNPISGHATLYWYQQILGQGPKLLIQFQNNGVVDDSQLPKDRFSAERLKGVDSTLKIQPAKLEDSAVYLCASSLRTGGARWDEQFFGPGTRLTVL.

The rearrangement joins TRBV29-1 to TRBJ2-3, with D perhaps TRBD1 (5 bases). The CDR3 has 12 residues. The germline gives CDR1 SQVTM, CDR2 ANQGSEA. The V end lost 8 bases, the J end lost 2 bases, and 11 bases lay between the germline ends. The DNA for the CDR3 is TGCAGCACTCAGGGTTACACAGATACGCAGTATTTT. It is translated as CSTQGYTDTQYF.

V gene TRBV3-1 combines with J gene TRBJ1-1, with 7 nucleotides matching TRBD1. CDR1 LGHDT and CDR2 YNNKEL come from the germline V gene (reference sequence). V lost 8 bases to trimming and J lost 4 bases; unmatched junction nucleotides: 4. The CDR3 sequence is 12 residues long. The CDR3 is CASRAGGTEAFF. The CDR3 nucleotides read TGTGCCAGCCGCGCAGGGGGCACTGAAGCTTTCTTT.

The chain employs TRBV6-4 and TRBJ2-4; 16 nucleotides agree with TRBD2. Germline lookup yields CDR1 MRHNA and CDR2 SNTAGT. This CDR3 contains 19 residues. J lost 0 bases, V lost 11 bases, and 13 bases had no gene match. CDR3 DNA sequence: TGTGCCGGTTTGGGGACTAGCGGGAGGGCCGACCAAGCCAAAAACATTCAGTACTTC. It specifies CAGLGTSGRADQAKNIQYF.

V gene TRBV5-4 combines with J gene TRBJ1-1; the D gene is possibly TRBD1 (6 bases). This CDR3 spans 15 amino acids. V lost 5 bases to trimming and J lost 1 base, with 15 bases between them. CDR1 and CDR2 (germline): SGHNT, YYREEE (reference sequence). Here the CDR3 DNA reads TGTGCCAGCAGACGAGAGACAGGCTCGAACACTGAAGCTTTCTTT. Translation gives CASRRETGSNTEAFF.

This clonotype was counted between two and nine times. V is TRBV25-1 and J is TRBJ2-3, with a tentative D call TRBD1 (5 bases). The germline V and J ends were trimmed by 2 bases and 6 bases, with 9 bases remaining between them. Germline values: CDR1 MGHDK, CDR2 SYGVNS. This CDR3 has 13 amino acids. The CDR3 bases are TGTGCCAGCAGTGAAATCAGGGTGGATACGCAGTATTTT. Translation: CASSEIRVDTQYF.

The chain recombines TRBV18 with TRBJ2-1; D could derive from TRBD1 or TRBD2 (5 bases each). The V end was cut by 2 bases, the J end by 8 bases, with 13 bases between. Germline CDR1 reads KGHSH; CDR2 reads LQKENI. This CDR3 comprises 14 residues. CDR3 region: CASSPKAGSYEQFF. The CDR3 nucleotides are TGTGCCAGCTCACCAAAGGCAGGGAGCTATGAGCAGTTCTTC.

This chain uses TRBV29-1 with TRBJ2-6, with TRBD2 matching over 7 bases. CDR3 length: 14 residues. V lost 8 bases, J lost 1 base, and 5 bases stayed unmatched. Germline lookup yields CDR1 SQVTM and CDR2 ANQGSEA. CDR3 nucleotide sequence: TGCAGCACCGACGGGGGGTCTGGGGCCAACGTCCTGACTTTC. Residues: CSTDGGSGANVLTF.

This clonotype has more than one count but fewer than ten. The J gene is TRBJ2-3, the V gene TRBV6-1; no reliable D call. Per the germline V gene, CDR1 is MNHNS and CDR2 is SASEGT. V was clipped by 2 bases and J by 0 bases, with 9 bases between them. This CDR3 has 15 amino acids. In DNA form, the CDR3 reads TGTGCCAGCAGTGAACAGTCCGGTAGCACAGATACGCAGTATTTT. Residues: CASSEQSGSTDTQYF.

This clonotype has only a few counts. The chain has TRBV2 and TRBJ2-3; tentatively, D is TRBD1 (6 bases). CDR1 is SNHLY, CDR2 FYNNEI, per germline. This CDR3 is built from 16 residues. Trimming pared 2 bases from V and 3 bases from J, leaving 15 bases between. CDR3 residues: CASSEYQGTATDTQYF. The CDR3 region has the DNA TGTGCCAGCAGTGAATACCAGGGGACGGCTACAGATACGCAGTATTTT.

A few counts support this clonotype. The chain carries TRBV29-1 and TRBJ1-2; TRBD1 matches at 10 bases. The CDR3 is made up of 15 amino acids. Germline CDR1 is SQVTM and CDR2 is ANQGSEA. J lost 8 bases, V lost 2 bases, and 11 bases had no gene match. The CDR3 region has the DNA TGCAGCGTTGAATTATGGGACAGGGGCGGCTTCGGCTACACCTTC. Translated, it gives CSVELWDRGGFGYTF. Full variable domain (rest looked up from reference TRBV29-1 and TRBJ1-2): SAVISQKPSRDICQRGTSLTIQCQVDSQVTMMFWYRQQPGQSLTLIATANQGSEATYESGFVIDKFPISRPNLTFSTLTVSNMSPEDSSIYLCSVELWDRGGFGYTFGSGTRLTVV.

This clonotype was detected only a few times. The chain combines TRBV6-2 or TRBV6-3 with TRBJ2-5; no clear D. The CDR3 length is 12 residues. Germline lookup yields CDR1 MNHEY and CDR2 SVGEGT. The V end lost 2 bases, the J end lost 7 bases, and 8 bases lay between the germline ends. The CDR3 here is CASSYPKRTQYF. The DNA for the CDR3 is TGTGCCAGCAGTTACCCCAAGAGGACCCAGTACTTC.

This clonotype showed up just once. The chain joins TRBV15 to TRBJ2-7, with D tentatively TRBD1 (6 bases). Matching the DNA end better, TRBJ2-5 makes the J call doubtful. This CDR3 contains 15 residues. The germline CDR1 and CDR2 sequences are LNHNV and YYDKDF (reference sequence). This chain's CDR3 is CATSRDNTGKETQYF. The CDR3, as DNA: TGTGCCACCAGCAGAGATAATACAGGGAAAGAGACCCAGTACTTC.

The chain is built from TRBV5-5 and TRBJ1-6; a possible D gene is TRBD1 (6 bases). The CDR3 loop spans 15 amino acids. Germline lookup yields CDR1 SGHKS and CDR2 YYEKEE (reference sequence). V was cut by 0 bases and J by 9 bases, with 13 bases left in between. The CDR3 nucleotides are TGTGCCAGCAGCTTGGGACAGGTGGAAACTTCACCCCTCCACTTT. This gives the protein CASSLGQVETSPLHF.

This clonotype was counted only a few times. This rearrangement joins TRBV13 to TRBJ2-6, with a tentative D call TRBD1 (6 bases). V dropped 6 bases and J dropped 1 base, with 10 bases sitting between them. Per the germline V gene, CDR1 is PRHDT and CDR2 is FYEKMQ (reference sequence). CDR3 length equals 15 residues. The CDR3 is CASRQGGSGANVLTF. CDR3 nucleotide sequence: TGTGCCAGCAGACAGGGTGGGTCTGGGGCCAACGTCCTGACTTTC.

In its sample, this clonotype was seen a few times. The chain joins TRBV12-3 or TRBV12-4 to TRBJ2-1; 10 nucleotides line up with TRBD2. Trimming removed 7 bases from V and 0 bases from J; junction bases left unmatched: 3. This CDR3 comprises 15 residues. The DNA of the CDR3 is TGTGCCAGCACCTTAGCGGGAGGCTCCTACAATGAGCAGTTCTTC. This translates into CASTLAGGSYNEQFF.

This sequence joins TRBV20-1 and TRBJ2-7; 7 bases are a match to TRBD1. The CDR3 extends over 12 amino acids. V was clipped by 7 bases and J by 5 bases; unmatched bases: 8. In germline, CDR1 is DFQATT, CDR2 SNEGSKA (reference sequence). The CDR3 here is CSVSQGVHEQYF. The DNA for the CDR3 is TGCAGTGTGAGTCAGGGGGTCCACGAGCAGTACTTC.

Concerning this clonotype: Germline is not matched at one junction end, which may reflect a read error. The CDR3 coding sequence is TGTGCCAGCAGCCGACCTACCCTTGTAGCCGGGCCGGAGGCAGACACGCAGTATTTT. Translation gives CASSRPTLVAGPEADTQYF. V is TRBV4-2 and J is TRBJ2-3, with D perhaps TRBD2 (5 bases). This CDR3 contains 19 residues. Germline lookup yields CDR1 LGHNA and CDR2 YNFKEQ.

This chain uses TRBV20-1 with TRBJ2-3; 13 bases fit TRBD2. The CDR3 is 15 amino acids. Germline CDR1 DFQATT, CDR2 SNEGSKA (reference sequence). V lost 6 bases to trimming and J lost 14 bases; unmatched junction nucleotides: 17. The CDR3, as DNA: TGCAGTGCCATGGGACTAGCGGGACAGCACAGATACGCGTATTTT. This gives the protein CSAMGLAGQHRYAYF.

The chain joins TRBV5-1 to TRBJ2-1; 9 nucleotides agree with TRBD2. J gave up 9 bases and V 4 bases, and 11 bases lay outside the gene matches. Germline CDR1 and CDR2: SGHRS and YFSETQ. The CDR3 runs 15 residues. CDR3 residues: CASSRGLAGLVEQFF. The CDR3 DNA sequence: TGCGCCAGCAGCCGCGGGCTAGCGGGATTAGTTGAGCAGTTCTTC.

This chain links TRBV3-1 with TRBJ2-2, with D unresolved. Trimming stripped 1 base from V and 3 bases from J, with 6 bases between. CDR1 and CDR2 (germline): LGHDT, YNNKEL (reference sequence). The CDR3 is 14 amino acids. CDR3 loop: CASSQARYTGELFF. As DNA, the CDR3 is TGTGCCAGCAGCCAAGCCCGCTACACCGGGGAGCTGTTTTTT.

The chain employs TRBV19 and TRBJ1-1; 8 nucleotides line up with TRBD1. The CDR3 is 13 residues long. V dropped 10 bases and J dropped 5; count of bases not matched to a gene: 9. CDR1 is LNHDA and CDR2 is SQIVND in the germline V gene (reference sequence). The CDR3 DNA is TGTGCCACCTCAATAACAGGGGGAACTGAAGCTTTCTTT. Residues: CATSITGGTEAFF.

The J gene is TRBJ2-4, the V gene TRBV27; 7 nucleotides align to TRBD2. This CDR3 region has 14 residues. Germline values: CDR1 MNHEY, CDR2 SMNVEV (reference sequence). J lost 5 bases, V lost 4 bases, and 5 bases had no gene match. The CDR3 protein is CASSSVGGENIQYF. The CDR3, as DNA: TGTGCCAGCAGTTCGGTGGGAGGGGAAAACATTCAGTACTTC.

This clonotype has a single count. The chain employs TRBV7-9 and TRBJ2-2, with D perhaps being TRBD1 or TRBD2 (5 bases each). Germline lookup yields CDR1 SEHNR and CDR2 FQNEAQ (reference sequence). Trimming stripped 5 bases from V and 4 bases from J, with 14 bases between. The CDR3 has 15 residues. CDR3 in amino acids: CASSPWAGTTGELFF. The CDR3 nucleotides read TGTGCCAGCAGCCCTTGGGCAGGGACCACCGGGGAGCTGTTTTTT.

The rearrangement joins TRBV28 to TRBJ1-1; D is undetermined. Germline loops: CDR1 MDHEN, CDR2 SYDVKM. This CDR3 is 12 amino acids long. The germline V and J ends were trimmed by 6 bases and 11 bases, with 16 bases remaining between them. The CDR3 protein is CASSLEREGAFF. CDR3 sequence (DNA): TGTGCCAGCAGCCTCGAACGTGAAGGGGCTTTCTTT.

The rearrangement uses TRBV5-1 and TRBJ2-5; TRBD2 is a possible D gene (5 bases). V lost 4 bases to trimming and J lost 5 bases, with 18 bases between them. This CDR3 is 15 amino acids long. Germline V gene data show CDR1 as SGHRS and CDR2 as YFSETQ. The CDR3 DNA is TGCGCCAGCAGCCAAGCGGCCCCATCGGAGGAGACCCAGTACTTC. This translates into CASSQAAPSEETQYF.

V and J are TRBV5-6 and TRBJ2-1, with D hard to call. CDR1 is SGHDT and CDR2 is YYEEEE in the germline V gene. The ends were cut back, 2 bases at V and 6 bases at J, with 9 bases in the middle. This CDR3 is 13 amino acids long. The DNA of the CDR3 is TGTGCCAGCAGCTTTACTAATCGCAATGAGCAGTTCTTC. Translation: CASSFTNRNEQFF.